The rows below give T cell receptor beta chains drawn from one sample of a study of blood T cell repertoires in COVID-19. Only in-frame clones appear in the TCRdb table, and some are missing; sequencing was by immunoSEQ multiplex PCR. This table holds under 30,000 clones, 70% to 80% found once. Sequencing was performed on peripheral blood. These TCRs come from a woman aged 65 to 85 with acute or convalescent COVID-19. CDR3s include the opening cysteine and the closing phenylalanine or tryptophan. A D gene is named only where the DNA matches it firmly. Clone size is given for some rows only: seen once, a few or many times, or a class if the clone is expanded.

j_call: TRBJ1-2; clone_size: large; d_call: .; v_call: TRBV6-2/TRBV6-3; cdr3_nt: TGTGCCAGCAGTTACTCTGACATTCTCTACAATGCCTATGGCTACACCTTC; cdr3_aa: CASSYSDILYNAYGYTF
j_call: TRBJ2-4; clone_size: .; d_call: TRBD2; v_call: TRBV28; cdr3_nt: TGTGCCAGCAGTCCCGGACTAGGAAACATTCAGTACTTC; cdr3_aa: CASSPGLGNIQYF
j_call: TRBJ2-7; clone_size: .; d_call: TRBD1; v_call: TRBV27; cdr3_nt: TGTGCCAGCAGTTCCGGACAGGCTGTCCAGTACTTC; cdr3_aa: CASSSGQAVQYF
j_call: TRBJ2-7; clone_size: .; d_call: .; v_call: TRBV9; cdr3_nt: TGTGCCAGCAGCGAGGCGGGGTCCTCCTACGAGCAGTACTTC; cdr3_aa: CASSEAGSSYEQYF
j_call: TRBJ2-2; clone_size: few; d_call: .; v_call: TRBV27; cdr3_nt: TGTGCCAGCAGTTTAAGGGGAGGCAGGGTGAACACCGGGGAGCTGTTTTTT; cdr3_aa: CASSLRGGRVNTGELFF
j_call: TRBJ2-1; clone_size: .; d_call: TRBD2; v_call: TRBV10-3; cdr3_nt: TGTGCCATCAGTGATCGGGGGTCTAGCGGGTCCTACAATGAGCAGTTCTTC; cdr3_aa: CAISDRGSSGSYNEQFF
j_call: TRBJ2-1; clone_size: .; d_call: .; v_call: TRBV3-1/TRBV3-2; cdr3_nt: TGTGCCAGCAGCCAAGATCCCGGGAATGAGCAGTTCTTC; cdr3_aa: CASSQDPGNEQFF
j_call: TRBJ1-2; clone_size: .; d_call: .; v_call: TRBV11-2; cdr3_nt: TGTGCCAGCAGCTTAGAGGGGCGGGGTGGCTACACCTTC; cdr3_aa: CASSLEGRGGYTF
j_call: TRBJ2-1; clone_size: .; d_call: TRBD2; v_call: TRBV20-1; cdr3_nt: TGCAGTGTTCAAGCGGGAGGGCAGTTCTTC; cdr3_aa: CSVQAGGQFF
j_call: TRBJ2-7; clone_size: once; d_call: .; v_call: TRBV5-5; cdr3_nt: TGTGCCAGCAGCTTGGGGCTAGTGGTCCCCAATTCCTACGAGCAGTACTTC; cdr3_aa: CASSLGLVVPNSYEQYF
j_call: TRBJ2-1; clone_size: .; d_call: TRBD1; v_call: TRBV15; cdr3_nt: TGTGCCACCAGCAGGAACAGGGGGCTAAGGTATGAGCAGTTCTTC; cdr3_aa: CATSRNRGLRYEQFF
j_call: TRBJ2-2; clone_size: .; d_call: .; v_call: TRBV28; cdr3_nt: TGTGCCAGCAGCTGGCGGGGAAACACCGGGGAGCTGTTTTTT; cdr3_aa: CASSWRGNTGELFF
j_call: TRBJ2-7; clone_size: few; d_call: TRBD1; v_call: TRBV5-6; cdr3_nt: TGTGCCAGCAGCTTGGGTCAGGGGGCGTCGGGGTACGAGCAGTACTTC; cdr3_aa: CASSLGQGASGYEQYF
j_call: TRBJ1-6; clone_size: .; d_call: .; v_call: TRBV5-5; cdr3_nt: TGTGCCAGCAGCTTGGTGGCCTCCTATAATTCACCCCTCCACTTT; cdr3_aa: CASSLVASYNSPLHF
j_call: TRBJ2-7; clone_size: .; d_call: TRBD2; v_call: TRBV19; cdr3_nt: TGTGCCAGTAGTATGACTAGCGGATACGAGCAGTACTTC; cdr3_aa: CASSMTSGYEQYF
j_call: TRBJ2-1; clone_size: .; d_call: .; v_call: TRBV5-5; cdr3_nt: TGTGCCAGCAGCTTTGAGGAGGGACCGAGGTCCTACAATGAGCAGTTCTTC; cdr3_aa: CASSFEEGPRSYNEQFF
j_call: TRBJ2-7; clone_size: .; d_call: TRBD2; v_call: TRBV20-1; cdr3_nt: TGCAGTGCTAGTTCGGGACTAGCGGGAGTTCTCTACGAGCAGTACTTC; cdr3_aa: CSASSGLAGVLYEQYF
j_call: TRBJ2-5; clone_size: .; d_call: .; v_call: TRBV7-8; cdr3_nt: TGTGCCAGCAGCTTAGGGACAGTTTCCCAAGAGACCCAGTACTTC; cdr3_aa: CASSLGTVSQETQYF
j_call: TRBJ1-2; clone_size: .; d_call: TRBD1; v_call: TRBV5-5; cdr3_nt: TGTGCCAGCAGCTTTGCAGGGGGCGAAGGCTACACCTTC; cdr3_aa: CASSFAGGEGYTF
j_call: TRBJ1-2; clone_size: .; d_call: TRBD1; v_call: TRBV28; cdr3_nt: TGTGCCAGCAGTTCCCCGGGGGACAGGAACTATGGCTACACCTTC; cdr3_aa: CASSSPGDRNYGYTF